The 14 T cell receptor beta chains listed next were all sequenced from one sample in a study of graft-versus-host responses after intestinal transplantation (dated by TCRdb to about 2021). To isolate intraepithelial and lamina propria lymphocytes from graft specimens, dithiothreitol, EDTA incubations and collagenase D digestion were used. Library creation used the immunoSEQ multiplex PCR assay. Held by TCRdb, this immuneACCESS table contains in-frame sequences only and omits some clones. Under half of the omission traces to an unresolved V gene where checked; the cause of the rest is unknown. The sample contains more than 15,000 clones, under 85% of them found a single time. The ten largest clones take up 7% to 8% of the sample. Source: ileum tissue, taken approximately 450 days after intestinal transplant. The source is a human patient who received an intestinal transplant, so some T cells may come from the graft donor.

The table lists this clone with a few counts. In DNA, the CDR3 is TGTGCCAGCAGCTCAGCGGGGGGAAGCACAGATACGCAGTATTTT. Protein: CASSSAGGSTDTQYF. The chain employs TRBV5-6 and TRBJ2-3; 9 nucleotides agree with TRBD2. With 3 bases clipped from V and 0 bases from J, the junction kept 2 bases outside the gene matches. Germline CDR1 and CDR2: SGHDT and YYEEEE. The CDR3 has 15 residues.

The chain couples TRBV4-1 to TRBJ1-6; D is perhaps TRBD1 (6 bases). The CDR3 is 12 residues long. Germline values: CDR1 MGHRA, CDR2 YSYEKL. Trimming stripped 8 bases from V and 7 bases from J, with 9 bases between. The CDR3 region is CASRTENSPLHF. The CDR3 bases are TGCGCCAGCCGGACAGAGAATTCACCCCTCCACTTT.

The chain is built from TRBV10-3 and TRBJ2-5, with no clear D. The J call may be mistaken, given a closer DNA end match to TRBJ2-7. The CDR3 has 13 residues. Germline V CDR1 and CDR2: ENHRY, SYGVKD. The CDR3 DNA sequence: TGTGCCATCAGGGGCAGACCTACCTACGAGCAGTACTTC. Encoded protein: CAIRGRPTYEQYF.

This chain links TRBV2 with TRBJ1-5, with D hard to call. The germline CDR1 and CDR2 sequences are SNHLY and FYNNEI. The CDR3 consists of 12 residues. With 7 bases removed from V and 9 bases from J, the gap between germline ends came to 13 bases. In DNA form, the CDR3 reads TGTGCCAGCAAGGCTTACGAGGGGCCCCAGCATTTT. Protein: CASKAYEGPQHF.

The CDR3 sequence is CASSSRTSGNTGELFF. The CDR3 DNA reads TGTGCCAGCAGCTCGAGGACTAGCGGGAACACCGGGGAGCTGTTTTTT. This sequence joins TRBV7-9 and TRBJ2-2; 10 bases map to TRBD2. Germline CDR1 is SEHNR and CDR2 is FQNEAQ (reference sequence). CDR3 length equals 16 residues. Losses at the gene ends were 4 bases for V and 1 base for J; bases not matched to a gene: 3.

V usage is TRBV11-3 and J usage is TRBJ1-1; no firm D call. V gave up 1 base and J gave up 11 bases, with 20 bases separating them. Germline V CDR1 and CDR2: SGHNT, YENEEA. The CDR3 runs to 15 residues. CDR3 amino acids: CASSLGTGPPSRAFF. The CDR3 DNA reads as TGTGCCAGCAGCTTAGGGACGGGCCCTCCAAGTCGTGCTTTCTTT.

This clone was recorded once. The chain employs TRBV6-5 and TRBJ1-6, with 8 bases that match TRBD1. CDR3 length: 11 residues. Germline V gene sequence: CDR1 MNHEY, CDR2 SVGAGI. V trimming: 6 bases; J trimming: 14 bases; junction bases outside the gene matches: 3. The CDR3 is CASRDRESLHF. The CDR3, as DNA: TGTGCCAGCAGGGACAGGGAGTCCCTCCACTTT.

The chain recombines TRBV6-5 with TRBJ2-5; 9 nucleotides match TRBD1. Gene TRBJ2-7 matches the end of the DNA better, so the J call may be wrong. Germline CDR1 and CDR2: MNHEY and SVGAGI. The CDR3 covers 12 residues. This CDR3 is CASMDRGYEQYF. For the CDR3, the DNA is TGTGCCAGCATGGACAGGGGCTACGAGCAGTACTTC.

CDR3 amino acids: CASSVSESVAEQYF. CDR3 nucleotides: TGCGCCAGCAGTGTAAGCGAGAGCGTAGCCGAGCAGTACTTC. The chain links TRBV5-1 to TRBJ2-5; D is unresolved. With the DNA end fitting TRBJ2-7 better, the J assignment may be wrong. The CDR3 is made up of 14 amino acids. Germline CDR1 reads SGHRS; CDR2 reads YFSETQ.

As DNA, the CDR3 is TGTGCCAGCAGTTTCGGTGTCTCCTACGAGCAGTACTTC. Its translation is CASSFGVSYEQYF. The chain links TRBV2 to TRBJ2-7; no clear D gene. This CDR3 is built from 13 residues. Per germline, CDR1 SNHLY and CDR2 FYNNEI. V dropped 5 bases and J dropped 0 bases, with 8 bases sitting between them.

The rearrangement joins TRBV7-9 to TRBJ2-3; D remains ambiguous. The germline V gene has CDR1 SEHNR and CDR2 FQNEAQ (reference sequence). The CDR3 has 16 residues. The V gene lost 3 bases and the J gene lost 1 base, with 14 bases spanning the gap. CDR3 loop: CASSFGLGPRTDTQYF. Written as DNA, the CDR3 is TGTGCCAGCAGCTTCGGTCTGGGCCCACGCACAGATACGCAGTATTTT.

This sequence joins TRBV29-1 and TRBJ2-5; the match to TRBD1 covers 8 bases. The better agreement between TRBJ2-7 and the DNA end casts doubt on the J call. From germline, CDR1 is SQVTM and CDR2 ANQGSEA. The CDR3 loop spans 12 amino acids. This CDR3 is CSVGTGTYEQYF. The DNA of the CDR3 is TGCAGCGTTGGGACAGGGACCTACGAGCAGTACTTC.

The chain has TRBV12-2 and TRBJ1-2. TRBV12-2 has pseudogene status. This CDR3 spans 16 amino acids. CDR3 nucleotide sequence: TGTGCAAGTCGCCCCCGCGGGGCGCTAGCTAACTATGGCTACACCTTC. Amino acids: CASRPRGALANYGYTF.

This clone turned up a few times. J is TRBJ2-5 and V is TRBV13; D is unresolved. Germline CDR1 and CDR2: PRHDT and FYEKMQ (reference sequence). With 3 bases removed from V and 2 bases from J, the gap between germline ends came to 10 bases. CDR3 size: 14 residues. The CDR3 region is CASSFVSRQETQYF. DNA for the CDR3: TGTGCCAGCAGCTTTGTCTCCCGACAAGAGACCCAGTACTTC.